This is a list of T cell receptor beta chains from one sample in a study of Graves' ophthalmopathy and Graves' hyperthyroidism. Each CDR3 protein gets one entry after TCRdb re-called the multiplex PCR reads with MiXCR. The repertoire includes around 400,000 distinct CDR3 sequences, approximately 16% of them detected once, and about 1.4% sits in the top ten. The sequenced material came from peripheral blood. Receptor source: a woman aged 18-29 years with Graves' ophthalmopathy. Each CDR3 is given with its conserved first and last residue. The D gene is left open where the match is weak. Part of the rows lack a size; the others show once, few, many or a class for expanded clones.

v_gene	j_gene	abundance	d_gene	CDR3aa	CDR3nt
TRBV11-2	TRBJ1-2	NA	TRBD1	CASSSEGAGGIYGYTF	TGTGCCAGCAGCTCCGAGGGCGCAGGGGGAATCTATGGCTACACCTTC
TRBV29-1	TRBJ1-1	many	NA	CSVEGQRVGTEAFF	TGCAGCGTTGAAGGGCAAAGGGTAGGCACTGAAGCTTTCTTT
TRBV15	TRBJ2-2	NA	NA	CATSRERIAGELFF	TGTGCCACCAGCAGAGAACGTATTGCCGGGGAGCTGTTTTTT
TRBV7-9	TRBJ1-2	many	NA	CASSLKQGPNYGYTF	TGTGCCAGCAGCTTAAAACAGGGACCTAACTATGGCTACACCTTC
TRBV6-2/TRBV6-3	TRBJ2-5	once	TRBD1	CASSSGTGVETQYF	TGTGCCAGCAGTTCCGGGACAGGGGTAGAGACCCAGTACTTC
TRBV7-2	TRBJ2-5	many	NA	CASSLAWETQYF	TGTGCCAGCAGCTTGGCTTGGGAGACCCAGTACTTC
TRBV12-3/TRBV12-4	TRBJ1-1	many	NA	CASSLLAMNTEAFF	TGTGCCAGCAGTTTACTGGCAATGAACACTGAAGCTTTCTTT
TRBV6-1	TRBJ1-5	many	NA	CASSGIIQGNSNQPQHF	TGTGCCAGCAGTGGAATTATTCAGGGGAATAGCAATCAGCCCCAGCATTTT
TRBV6-1	TRBJ1-1	many	NA	CASTLGRMNTEAFF	TGTGCCAGCACCCTGGGGCGGATGAACACTGAAGCTTTCTTT
TRBV5-6	TRBJ2-7	many	TRBD2	CASTGLAGIYEQYF	TGTGCCAGCACCGGACTAGCGGGAATCTACGAGCAGTACTTC
TRBV29-1	TRBJ1-1	NA	NA	CSTPTAFF	TGCAGTACTCCGACGGCTTTCTTT
TRBV5-5	TRBJ2-7	many	NA	CASSLTADSYEQYF	TGTGCCAGCAGCTTAACAGCAGATTCCTACGAGCAGTACTTC
TRBV20-1	TRBJ2-7	many	TRBD2	CSASQPSRTSVLEQYF	TGCAGTGCTAGCCAACCCTCAAGGACTAGTGTTTTAGAGCAGTACTTC
TRBV18	TRBJ1-1	many	NA	CASSWTRSDTEAFF	TGTGCCAGCTCCTGGACACGCTCAGACACTGAAGCTTTCTTT
TRBV6-1	TRBJ2-5	many	NA	CASSARAARETQYF	TGTGCCAGCAGTGCGCGGGCCGCTCGGGAGACCCAGTACTTC
TRBV28	TRBJ1-2	many	NA	CASSYTQDSYGYTF	TGTGCCAGCAGTTATACACAGGACAGCTATGGCTACACCTTC
TRBV19	TRBJ1-1	many	TRBD1	CASIPAPGQAEHTEAFF	TGTGCCAGTATCCCAGCCCCGGGACAGGCTGAACACACTGAAGCTTTCTTT
TRBV4-2	TRBJ1-1	many	NA	CASSQEGQGVTEAFF	TGTGCCAGCAGCCAAGAAGGCCAAGGAGTCACTGAAGCTTTCTTT
TRBV4-3	TRBJ2-7	many	NA	CASSQERGLFTYEQYF	TGCGCCAGCAGCCAAGAGAGGGGACTCTTTACCTACGAGCAGTACTTC
TRBV11-2	TRBJ2-7	many	NA	CASSSDRNYEQYF	TGTGCCAGCAGCTCCGACAGGAACTACGAGCAGTACTTC
TRBV12-3/TRBV12-4	TRBJ2-7	many	NA	CASTQAGESYEQYF	TGTGCCAGCACCCAAGCCGGGGAATCCTACGAGCAGTACTTC
TRBV28	TRBJ2-4	many	NA	CATGADILAKNIQYF	TGTGCCACCGGAGCCGATATTCTAGCCAAAAACATTCAGTACTTC
TRBV27	TRBJ1-1	many	NA	CATRGRGLGTEAFF	TGTGCCACCCGGGGGAGGGGATTGGGCACTGAAGCTTTCTTT
TRBV20-1	TRBJ1-1	many	NA	CSAIRPQGKPEAFF	TGCAGTGCTATCCGGCCTCAGGGAAAGCCTGAAGCTTTCTTT
TRBV6-2/TRBV6-3	TRBJ2-2	few	TRBD2	CASSYSRLAGGNTGELFF	TGTGCCAGCAGTTACTCGAGACTAGCGGGGGGGAACACCGGGGAGCTGTTTTTT
TRBV6-2/TRBV6-3	TRBJ2-5	many	TRBD2	CASSYSTTSSPSPETQYF	TGTGCCAGCAGTTACTCAACGACTAGCTCTCCGTCTCCGGAGACCCAGTACTTC
TRBV6-5	TRBJ1-1	many	NA	CASSSRGTEAFF	TGTGCCAGCAGCTCGAGGGGCACTGAAGCTTTCTTT
TRBV5-1	TRBJ2-7	many	TRBD1	CASRAGTGGYEQYF	TGCGCCAGCAGGGCCGGGACAGGGGGATACGAGCAGTACTTC
TRBV28	TRBJ1-6	NA	TRBD1	CASSSLDRVSYNSPLHF	TGTGCCAGCAGTTCCCTGGACAGGGTCTCCTATAATTCACCCCTCCACTTT
TRBV9	TRBJ2-5	few	NA	CASSLRDGIQETQYF	TGTGCCAGCAGTCTCCGGGACGGAATCCAAGAGACCCAGTACTTC
TRBV20-1	TRBJ1-1	NA	NA	CSADEGPAFF	TGCAGTGCAGACGAAGGACCGGCTTTCTTT